Listed below are T cell receptor beta chains from one sample, sequenced in a study of blood T cell repertoires in COVID-19. Clones were read by immunoSEQ multiplex PCR, and TCRdb kept only the in-frame ones, dropping some. The sample shows just over 95,000 clones, 90% of them seen only once. Sequenced sample: peripheral blood. All receptors derive from a man in his forties or fifties with acute or convalescent COVID-19. The CDR3 runs from the conserved cysteine through the conserved F or W. Fields, in order: clone size, D gene, J gene, CDR3 length, V gene, CDR3 protein, CDR3 DNA. A D gene is named only where the DNA matches it firmly. Not every row has a clone size; where given, it reads once, few, many or a size class.

- TRBD2 TRBJ2-7 16 TRBV5-6 CASSGLAGGRMDEQYF TGTGCCAGCAGTGGACTAGCGGGAGGTCGAATGGACGAGCAGTACTTC
- TRBD2 TRBJ2-3 14 TRBV6-5 CASSRLAGADTQYF TGTGCCAGCAGTAGACTAGCGGGAGCGGATACGCAGTATTTT
- - TRBJ2-5 14 TRBV7-6 CASSLTGVQETQYF TGTGCCAGCAGTCTTACAGGAGTCCAAGAGACCCAGTACTTC
- - TRBJ1-5 14 TRBV14 CARVLGWGQQPQHF TGTGCCAGGGTCCTCGGCTGGGGGCAACAGCCCCAGCATTTT
- - TRBJ2-6 18 TRBV19 CASSIQGRLVTGANVLTF TGTGCCAGTAGTATCCAGGGGCGCTTAGTTACTGGGGCCAACGTCCTGACTTTC
- TRBD1 TRBJ1-2 14 TRBV5-4 CASSYPGTDYGYTF TGTGCCAGCAGCTACCCCGGGACAGACTATGGCTACACCTTC
- - TRBJ2-7 15 TRBV24-1 CATSDRGASGYEQYF TGTGCCACCAGTGATCGGGGGGCTAGCGGCTACGAGCAGTACTTC
- - TRBJ1-1 20 TRBV19 CASSIASPLRAGVENTEAFF TGTGCCAGTAGTATAGCCTCACCCCTACGCGCGGGGGTGGAGAACACTGAAGCTTTCTTT
once - TRBJ2-3 13 TRBV24-1 CATSDPWTDTQYF TGTGCCACCAGTGATCCGTGGACTGATACGCAGTATTTT
- - TRBJ1-4 15 TRBV6-1 CASSDNRGSNEKLFF TGTGCCAGCAGTGACAACCGGGGATCTAATGAAAAACTGTTTTTT
once - TRBJ2-5 17 TRBV18 CASSPRGIDAQQETQYF TGTGCCAGCTCACCACGAGGGATCGACGCCCAACAAGAGACCCAGTACTTC
- - TRBJ2-1 12 TRBV30 CAYRDFGDEQFF TGTGCCTACCGGGATTTCGGGGATGAGCAGTTCTTC
- - TRBJ2-1 12 TRBV24-1 CATSQTYNEQFF TGTGCCACCAGCCAGACCTACAATGAGCAGTTCTTC
- - TRBJ2-3 15 TRBV24-1 CATSDQTGVTDTQYF TGTGCCACCAGTGATCAGACGGGAGTAACAGATACGCAGTATTTT
- TRBD1 TRBJ2-7 14 TRBV10-2 CASRDRDSSYEQYF TGCGCCAGCAGAGACCGGGACAGCTCCTACGAGCAGTACTTC
- TRBD2 TRBJ2-1 15 TRBV7-7 CASSLKLGLDNEQFF TGTGCCAGCAGCTTAAAGCTGGGACTAGACAATGAGCAGTTCTTC
once - TRBJ1-5 14 TRBV7-9 CANSPTGSNQPQHF TGTGCCAACAGCCCGACAGGTAGCAATCAGCCCCAGCATTTT
- - TRBJ1-5 18 TRBV12-5 CASGLPPGVSGLAQPQHF TGTGCTAGTGGTTTGCCCCCCGGAGTGTCAGGGTTGGCTCAGCCCCAGCATTTT
- - TRBJ1-1 11 TRBV30 CAWSRVTEAFF TGTGCCTGGAGTCGGGTCACTGAAGCTTTCTTT
- - TRBJ1-1 15 TRBV15 CATSRDGRMNTEAFF TGTGCCACCAGCAGAGATGGCAGAATGAACACTGAAGCTTTCTTT
- - TRBJ2-7 15 TRBV11-3 CASSEAPGRTYEQYF TGTGCCAGCAGCGAGGCCCCGGGGAGGACCTACGAGCAGTACTTC
- TRBD1 TRBJ1-3 17 TRBV27 CASRRTGTGGSGNTIYF TGTGCCAGCAGGAGAACCGGGACAGGGGGGTCTGGAAACACCATATATTTT
- TRBD2 TRBJ2-2 16 TRBV5-1 CASSLGASGNTGELFF TGCGCCAGCAGCTTGGGTGCTAGCGGTAACACCGGGGAGCTGTTTTTT
- - TRBJ1-3 14 TRBV10-3 CAIGEAAAGNTIYF TGTGCCATCGGAGAGGCAGCCGCTGGAAACACCATATATTTT
once - TRBJ2-1 16 TRBV5-4 CASSRSSDSSYNEQFF TGTGCCAGCAGCCGTTCTAGCGACAGCTCCTACAATGAGCAGTTCTTC
- - TRBJ2-3 12 TRBV11-3 CASSFPRSAQYF TGTGCCAGCAGCTTCCCCCGGTCCGCGCAGTATTTT
- TRBD1 TRBJ2-1 16 TRBV24-1 CATSDPAGQGGHEQFF TGTGCCACCAGTGACCCGGCGGGACAGGGTGGTCATGAGCAGTTCTTC
once TRBD1 TRBJ2-5 16 TRBV19 CASRSRDREGRETQYF TGTGCCAGTAGAAGCCGGGACAGGGAGGGGAGAGAGACCCAGTACTTC
- TRBD2 TRBJ2-5 13 TRBV6-5 CASAGQRDGAQYF TGTGCCAGCGCGGGTCAGCGGGACGGGGCCCAGTACTTC
- TRBD1 TRBJ1-1 16 TRBV18 CASSSGQGATGTEAFF TGTGCCAGCTCATCTGGACAGGGGGCAACAGGGACTGAAGCTTTCTTT
- - TRBJ2-7 17 TRBV18 CAPCGSPSLPPGEEQYF TGTGCCCCCTGTGGGTCTCCTAGTCTCCCGCCGGGGGAGGAGCAGTACTTC